One T cell receptor beta chain is described in this entry. The germline V gene encodes CDR1 SGDLS and CDR2 YYNGEE. This CDR3 is built from 12 residues. Trimming took 2 bases from V and 5 from J, leaving 8 bases between them. This sample was taken from a study of beta chain features in type 1 diabetes. What was sequenced were expressed TCRB transcripts, since all of the isolated RNA had been reverse transcribed. Data came from immunoSEQ multiplex PCR; TCRdb stores just in-frame clones and leaves some out. The table shows 200,000 to 250,000 clones, with approximately 11% occurring only once. The sequenced sample was central memory CD4+ T cells from blood. The sequence came from a young man in good health. This chain connects TRBV9 to TRBJ2-7, with a possible D match to TRBD1 (6 bases). CDR3 sequence: CASSVHRDEQYF. The CDR3 bases are TGTGCCAGCAGCGTCCACAGGGACGAGCAGTACTTC. The variable domain in full, with the rest retrieved from reference TRBV9 and TRBJ2-7, is DSGVTQTPKHLITATGQRVTLRCSPRSGDLSVYWYQQSLDQGLQFLIQYYNGEERAKGNILERFSAQQFPDLHSELNLSSLELGDSALYFCASSVHRDEQYFGPGTRLTVT.